This T cell receptor (beta chain) was recovered during a study of T cells expressing NK-cell markers. CDR1 DFQATT and CDR2 SNEGSKA come from the germline V gene (reference sequence). CDR3 length equals 14 residues. TCRdb re-analyzed the 5' RACE reads; it lists each CDR3 protein once, without DNA. The listing records 300,000 to 500,000 distinct CDR3 sequences. The TCR sequence derives from a woman between 50 and 59 years old in good health. The chain combines TRBV20-1 with TRBJ2-7. The sample was blood T cells: a sorted CD56 or NKG2C T cell subset, CD4+ or CD8+ T cells, or bulk PBMC T cells (not recorded which). CDR3 in amino acids: CSAIDDPSSYEQYF.